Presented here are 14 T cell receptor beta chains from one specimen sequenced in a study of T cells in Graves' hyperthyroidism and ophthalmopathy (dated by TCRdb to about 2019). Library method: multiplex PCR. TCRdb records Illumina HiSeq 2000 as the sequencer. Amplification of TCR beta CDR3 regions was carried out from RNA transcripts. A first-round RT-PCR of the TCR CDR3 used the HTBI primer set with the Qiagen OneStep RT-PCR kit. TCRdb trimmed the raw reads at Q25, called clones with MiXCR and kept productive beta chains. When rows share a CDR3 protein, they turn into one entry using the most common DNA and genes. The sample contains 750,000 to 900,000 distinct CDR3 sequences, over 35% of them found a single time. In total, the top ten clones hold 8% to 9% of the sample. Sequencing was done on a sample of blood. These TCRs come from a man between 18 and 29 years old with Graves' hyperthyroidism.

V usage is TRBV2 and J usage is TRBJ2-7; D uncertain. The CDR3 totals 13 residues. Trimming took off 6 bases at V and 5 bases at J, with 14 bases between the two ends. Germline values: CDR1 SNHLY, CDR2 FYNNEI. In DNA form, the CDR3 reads TGTGCCAGCAGCCGGGCACAAGTCCACGAGCAGTACTTC. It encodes CASSRAQVHEQYF.

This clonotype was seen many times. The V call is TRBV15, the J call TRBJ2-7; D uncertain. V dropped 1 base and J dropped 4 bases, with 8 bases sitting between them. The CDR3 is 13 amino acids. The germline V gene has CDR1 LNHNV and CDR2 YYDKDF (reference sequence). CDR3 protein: CATSRADGYEQYF. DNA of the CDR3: TGTGCCACCAGCAGAGCTGATGGGTACGAGCAGTACTTC.

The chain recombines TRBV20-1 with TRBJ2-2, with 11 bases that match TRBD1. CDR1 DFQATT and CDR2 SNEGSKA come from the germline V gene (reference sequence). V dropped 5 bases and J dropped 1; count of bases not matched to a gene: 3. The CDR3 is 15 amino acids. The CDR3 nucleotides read TGCAGTGCTGGGGGACAGGGGGTGAACACCGGGGAGCTGTTTTTT. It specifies CSAGGQGVNTGELFF.

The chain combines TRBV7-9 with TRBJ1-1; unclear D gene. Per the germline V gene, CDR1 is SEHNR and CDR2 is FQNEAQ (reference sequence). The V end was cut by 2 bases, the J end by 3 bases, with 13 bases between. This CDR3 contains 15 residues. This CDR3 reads CASSLSSATYTEAFF. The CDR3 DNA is TGTGCCAGCAGCTTAAGTTCTGCAACTTACACTGAAGCTTTCTTT.

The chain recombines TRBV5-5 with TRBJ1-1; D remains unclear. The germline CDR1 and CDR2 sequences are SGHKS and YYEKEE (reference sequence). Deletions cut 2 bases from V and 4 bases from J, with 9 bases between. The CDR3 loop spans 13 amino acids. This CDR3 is CASSFRGPTEAFF. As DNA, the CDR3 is TGTGCCAGCAGCTTCAGAGGCCCCACTGAAGCTTTCTTT.

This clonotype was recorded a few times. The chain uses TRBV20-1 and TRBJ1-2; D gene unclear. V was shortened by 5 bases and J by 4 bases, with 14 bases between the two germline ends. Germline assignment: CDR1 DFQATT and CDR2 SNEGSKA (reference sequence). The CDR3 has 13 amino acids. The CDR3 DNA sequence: TGCAGTGCTCGCCAGGAAACCATCTATGGCTACACCTTC. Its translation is CSARQETIYGYTF.

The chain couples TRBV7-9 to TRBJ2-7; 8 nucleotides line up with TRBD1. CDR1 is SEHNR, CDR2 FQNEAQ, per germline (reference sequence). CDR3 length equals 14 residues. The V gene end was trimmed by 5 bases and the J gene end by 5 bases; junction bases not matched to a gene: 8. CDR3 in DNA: TGTGCCAGCAGCGCAGACAGGGGAGTCGACGAGCAGTACTTC. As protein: CASSADRGVDEQYF.

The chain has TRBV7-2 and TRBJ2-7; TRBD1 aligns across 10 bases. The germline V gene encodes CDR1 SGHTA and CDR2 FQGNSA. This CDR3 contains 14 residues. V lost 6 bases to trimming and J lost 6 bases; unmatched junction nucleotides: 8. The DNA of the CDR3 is TGTGCCAGCAGTCCGGGGGACAGGGGTCGCGAGCAGTACTTC. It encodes CASSPGDRGREQYF.

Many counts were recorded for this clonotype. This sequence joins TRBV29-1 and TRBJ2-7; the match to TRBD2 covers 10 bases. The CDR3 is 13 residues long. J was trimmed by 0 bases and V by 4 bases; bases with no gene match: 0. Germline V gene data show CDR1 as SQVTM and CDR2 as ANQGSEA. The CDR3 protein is CSVVAGGSYEQYF. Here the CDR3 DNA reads TGCAGCGTTGTAGCGGGGGGCTCCTACGAGCAGTACTTC.

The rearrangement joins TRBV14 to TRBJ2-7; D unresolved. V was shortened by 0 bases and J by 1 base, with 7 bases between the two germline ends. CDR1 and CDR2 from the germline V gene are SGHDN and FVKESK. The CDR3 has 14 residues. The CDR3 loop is CASSQDLESYEQYF. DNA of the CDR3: TGTGCCAGCAGCCAAGATCTGGAATCCTACGAGCAGTACTTC.

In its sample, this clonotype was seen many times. CDR3 in DNA: TGTGCCAGCAGCTCCGCCGGGACAGGGACGGACGAGCAGTACTTC. Protein: CASSSAGTGTDEQYF. The genes are TRBV7-2 and TRBJ2-7, with 9 bases that match TRBD1. The CDR3 loop spans 15 amino acids. The junction had 9 bases not matched to a gene; V was cut back by 4 bases and J by 5 bases. Germline CDR1 SGHTA, CDR2 FQGNSA.

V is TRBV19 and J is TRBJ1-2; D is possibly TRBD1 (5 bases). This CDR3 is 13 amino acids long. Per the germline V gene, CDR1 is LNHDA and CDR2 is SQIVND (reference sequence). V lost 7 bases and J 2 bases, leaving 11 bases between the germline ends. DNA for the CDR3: TGTGCCAGTACCATGGGGCAGAACTATGGCTACACCTTC. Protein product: CASTMGQNYGYTF.

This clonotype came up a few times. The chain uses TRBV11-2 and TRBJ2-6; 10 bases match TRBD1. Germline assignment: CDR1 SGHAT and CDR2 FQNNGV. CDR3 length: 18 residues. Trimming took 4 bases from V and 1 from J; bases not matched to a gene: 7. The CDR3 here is CASSSPTGGASGANVLTF. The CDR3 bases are TGTGCCAGCAGCTCCCCGACAGGGGGCGCGTCTGGGGCCAACGTCCTGACTTTC.

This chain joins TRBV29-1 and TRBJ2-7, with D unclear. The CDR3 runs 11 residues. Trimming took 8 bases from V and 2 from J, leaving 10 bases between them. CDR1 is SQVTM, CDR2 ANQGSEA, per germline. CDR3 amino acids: CSLRRAYEQYF. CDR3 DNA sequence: TGCAGCTTGCGAAGGGCCTACGAGCAGTACTTC.